This record covers a single TCR beta chain. Its binding antigen is unknown. Base-call qualities are not available, and no considerably larger clone is one nucleotide away. V was cut back by 3 bases and J by 2 bases, leaving a gap of 11 bases between them. Based on the germline V gene, the CDR1 and CDR2 sequences are SGHRS and YFSETQ. From its cysteine to its phenylalanine, the CDR3 spans 14 amino acids. Only the CDR3 DNA stays, 42 bases, in frame from base 1. The immunoSEQ Assay, a bias-controlled multiplex PCR, was used to amplify TCRbeta CDR3 regions from genomic DNA. Regarding the original processing steps: Nucleated cell counts per sample were estimated from amplification of reference gene primers within the assay. To quantify the absolute abundance of each unique TCRbeta CDR3 rearrangement, sequence reads were collapsed and filtered. Productive Simpson clonality was computed per sample as the square root of Simpson's diversity index over productive rearrangements. In TCRdb, the immuneACCESS table is reduced to in-frame sequences with V and J assigned. These tables do not hold every clone; where another copy was compared, an unresolved V gene accounts for under half, and the others remain unexplained. V, J and clone size are those of that table, while D and trimming were read from the DNA. For this sample there are 100,000 to 150,000 clones; under 90% appear just once. More than 4.5% of the sample lies in the top ten.

The sample is drawn from a study of blood T cell repertoires in COVID-19 (dated by TCRdb to 2018 to 2020). Regarding the complete study: Collaborator samples came from the United States, Italy and Spain and covered acute and convalescent phases of COVID-19. The sample metadata nearly always contained a de-identified subject ID, COVID-19 status, age in years and sex. The samples were drawn from two sources: the first 160 participants of the ongoing ImmuneRACE study, and fewer than 1,500 subjects contributed by 6 global collaborators. The repertoires were made available in a free public database intended to serve as a resource for research on the immune response to SARS-CoV-2. The prospective study material was composed of cDNA or gDNA derived from T cells, B-cell-depleted T cells, or PBMCs. Subjects who had been exposed to COVID-19, were actively infected with it, or had recovered from it provided the deeply sampled blood TCRbeta repertoires that made up the dataset. Where available, HLA class I and class II types were obtained from metadata supplied by the sample provider rather than from assay-based typing. Study-wide findings and limitations: The amount of clinical and demographic metadata varied by source and participant and was provided uncurated.

Each collaborating institution followed its own protocols to collect whole blood in K2EDTA tubes. For TCRbeta analysis, collaborators shipped samples in one of three forms: frozen whole blood, isolated PBMCs, or DNA extracted from either of those sample types. The sequenced sample consisted of peripheral blood. This receptor was taken from a woman aged 70-85 years with acute or convalescent COVID-19. The chain joins TRBV5-1 to TRBJ1-2; a tentative D call is TRBD1 (6 bases match). Here the CDR3 is given as CASSYSDRNYGYTF. The DNA is as follows: TGCGCCAGCAGCTACTCGGACAGAAACTATGGCTACACCTTC.